These 2 T cell receptor beta chains share one sample of origin, sequenced in a study of blood T cell repertoires in COVID-19. Data came from immunoSEQ multiplex PCR; TCRdb stores just in-frame clones and leaves some out. Counted here are some 100,000 clones, about nine tenths occurring once; the ten biggest clones make up 17%. The source material was peripheral blood. The receptors originated from a man in his fifties with acute or convalescent COVID-19.

This chain uses TRBV7-9 with TRBJ2-5; D possibly corresponds to TRBD1 (5 bases). V lost 1 base and J 1 base, leaving 10 bases between the germline ends. The CDR3 has 15 residues. The germline V gene encodes CDR1 SEHNR and CDR2 FQNEAQ (reference sequence). DNA of the CDR3: TGTGCCAGCAGCTTAGGGGGCCCTCTCCAAGAGACCCAGTACTTC. This sequence encodes CASSLGGPLQETQYF.

This rearrangement joins TRBV6-6 to TRBJ1-3, with no clear D. V was trimmed by 4 bases and J by 4 bases, leaving 8 bases between them. The CDR3 totals 13 residues. The V gene's germline CDR1 is MNHNY and CDR2 SVGAGI (reference sequence). Here the CDR3 reads CASSSGGGNTIYF. The CDR3 DNA sequence: TGTGCCAGCAGTTCGGGTGGGGGAAACACCATATATTTT.